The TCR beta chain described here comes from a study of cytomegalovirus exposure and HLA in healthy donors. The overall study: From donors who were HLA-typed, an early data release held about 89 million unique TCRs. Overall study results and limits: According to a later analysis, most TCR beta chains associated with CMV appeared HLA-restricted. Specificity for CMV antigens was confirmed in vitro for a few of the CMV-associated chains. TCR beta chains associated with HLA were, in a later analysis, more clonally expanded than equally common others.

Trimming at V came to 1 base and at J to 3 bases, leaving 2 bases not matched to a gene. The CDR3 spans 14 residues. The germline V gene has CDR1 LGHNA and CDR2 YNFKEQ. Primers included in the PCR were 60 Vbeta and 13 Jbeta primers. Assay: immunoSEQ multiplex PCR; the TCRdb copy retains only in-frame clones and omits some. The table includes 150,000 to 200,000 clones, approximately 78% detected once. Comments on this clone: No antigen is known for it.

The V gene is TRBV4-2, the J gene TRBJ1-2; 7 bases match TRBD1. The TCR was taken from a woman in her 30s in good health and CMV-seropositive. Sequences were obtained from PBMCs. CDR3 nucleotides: TGTGCCAGCAGCCAAGTTACAGGGGACTATGGCTACACCTTC. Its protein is CASSQVTGDYGYTF.